This TCR beta chain was documented in a study of T cell changes during pregnancy in multiple sclerosis. Germline loops: CDR1 SGHVS, CDR2 FQNEAQ. V dropped 5 bases and J dropped 0 bases, with 13 bases sitting between them. The CDR3 contains 16 residues. TCRdb keeps only in-frame clones here, not all; method: immunoSEQ multiplex PCR. The table lists about 40,000 clones, about 87% of them singletons. The chain joins TRBV7-8 to TRBJ2-2; D unclear. The specimen comprised peripheral blood, sampled in the first trimester of pregnancy. This TCR was recovered from a female donor in good health, enrolled as a control in a pregnancy study. CDR3 in amino acids: CASSPMRIANTGELFF. The CDR3 DNA is TGTGCCAGCAGCCCGATGAGGATAGCGAACACCGGGGAGCTGTTTTTT.